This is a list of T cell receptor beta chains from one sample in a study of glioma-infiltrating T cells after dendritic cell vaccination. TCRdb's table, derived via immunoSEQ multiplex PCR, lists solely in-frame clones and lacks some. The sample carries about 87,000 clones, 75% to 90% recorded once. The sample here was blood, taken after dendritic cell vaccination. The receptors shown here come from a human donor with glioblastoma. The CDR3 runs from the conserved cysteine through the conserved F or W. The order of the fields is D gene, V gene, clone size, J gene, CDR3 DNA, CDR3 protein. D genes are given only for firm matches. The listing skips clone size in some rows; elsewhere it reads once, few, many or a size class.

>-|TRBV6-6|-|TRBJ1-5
TGTGCCAGCAGCTCAGAGGGGGTGCATTTT
CASSSEGVHF
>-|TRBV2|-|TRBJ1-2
TGTGCCAGCAAAGGCAGGACATCTAGCTATGGCTACACCTTC
CASKGRTSSYGYTF
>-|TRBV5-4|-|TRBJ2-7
TGTGCCAGCAGCCGGGAGTCCGTCGCGACGGGATCCTACGAGCAGTACTTC
CASSRESVATGSYEQYF
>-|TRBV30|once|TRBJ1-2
TGTGCCTGGAGAGCCTATGGCTACACCTTC
CAWRAYGYTF
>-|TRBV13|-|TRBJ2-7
TGTGCCAGCAGCTTGTCAGGGTTGTTCTACGAGCAGTACTTC
CASSLSGLFYEQYF
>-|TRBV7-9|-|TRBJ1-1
TGTGCCAGCAGCCCCCTAGCTGAAGCTTTCTTT
CASSPLAEAFF
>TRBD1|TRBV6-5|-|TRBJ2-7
TGTGCCAGCAGCCTTGACAGGGCCCACGAGCAGTACTTC
CASSLDRAHEQYF
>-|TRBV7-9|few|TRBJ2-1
TGTGCCTTGGGGCAGGAAAGCTCCTACAATGAGCAGTTCTTC
CALGQESSYNEQFF
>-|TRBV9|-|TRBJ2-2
TGTGCCAGCAGCGTAGTACTAGACGGCACCGGGGAGCTGTTTTTT
CASSVVLDGTGELFF
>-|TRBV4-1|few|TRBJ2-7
TGTGCCAGCAGCCGAGCGGCGGGTCCGTCCTACGAGCAGTACTTC
CASSRAAGPSYEQYF
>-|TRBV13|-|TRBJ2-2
TGTGCCAGCAGCTCCCTCAGGGTTGATCGGACCGGGGAGCTGTTTTTT
CASSSLRVDRTGELFF
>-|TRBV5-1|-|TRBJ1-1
TGCGCCAGCAGCTTGAATGACCGGGATGAAGCTTTCTTT
CASSLNDRDEAFF
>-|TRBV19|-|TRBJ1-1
TGTGCCAGTAGTATATCCCAGAACACTGAAGCTTTCTTT
CASSISQNTEAFF
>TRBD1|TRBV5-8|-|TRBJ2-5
TGTGCCAGCAGCCCACGGGGGACAGGGCAAGAGACCCAGTACTTC
CASSPRGTGQETQYF